These 17 T cell receptor beta chains share one sample of origin, sequenced in a study of T-cell memory formation after mild COVID-19. TCRdb called the 5' RACE reads again in MiXCR, with one record for every CDR3 protein. The sample lists about 360,000 distinct CDR3 sequences, roughly an eighth occurring once. The material sequenced was PBMCs or a T cell subset sorted from them (not recorded which). These receptors were obtained from a man aged 18-30 years who had mild COVID-19 (a few samples of this study predate the infection). Cell type and time point are not known.

V is TRBV6-6 and J is TRBJ2-1, with 9 nucleotides matching TRBD2. CDR1 MNHNY and CDR2 SVGAGI come from the germline V gene (reference sequence). The junction had 7 bases not matched to a gene; V was cut back by 0 bases and J by 4 bases. The CDR3 loop spans 17 amino acids. CDR3 amino acids: CASSYSPPSGVYNEQFF. DNA for the CDR3: TGTGCCAGCAGTTACTCTCCTCCTAGCGGGGTGTACAATGAGCAGTTCTTC.

This clonotype was found a few times. J is TRBJ1-1 and V is TRBV9; the D gene is possibly TRBD1 (5 bases). The germline CDR1 and CDR2 sequences are SGDLS and YYNGEE. The CDR3 consists of 15 residues. V dropped 0 bases and J dropped 1 base, with 10 bases sitting between them. CDR3 in DNA: TGTGCCAGCAGCGTAGAGGCCCAGGGGAACACTGAAGCTTTCTTT. Protein product: CASSVEAQGNTEAFF.

The chain recombines TRBV6-5 with TRBJ2-2; no definite D call. The CDR3 is 15 amino acids. V shed 0 bases and J shed 6 bases, with 11 bases lying between them. Looked up from germline, CDR1 is MNHEY and CDR2 is SVGAGI. This CDR3 reads CASSYSRFSAGELFF. CDR3 DNA: TGTGCCAGCAGTTACTCCCGATTTTCGGCCGGGGAGCTGTTTTTT.

The chain carries TRBV29-1 and TRBJ2-1; 10 bases map to TRBD1. The germline CDR1 and CDR2 sequences are SQVTM and ANQGSEA. This CDR3 region has 16 residues. The junction had 16 bases not matched to a gene; V was cut back by 8 bases and J by 6 bases. The CDR3 loop reads CSLKRGPGQGLNEQFF. CDR3 bases: TGCAGCCTGAAACGTGGGCCGGGACAGGGGCTCAATGAGCAGTTCTTC.

This clonotype was counted many times. The chain is built from TRBV27 and TRBJ1-1, with D uncertain. Germline V gene sequence: CDR1 MNHEY, CDR2 SMNVEV (reference sequence). The V gene lost 3 bases and the J gene lost 1 base, with 9 bases spanning the gap. This CDR3 has 14 amino acids. The CDR3 region is CASSLRRENTEAFF. CDR3 sequence (DNA): TGTGCCAGCAGTTTGCGGCGGGAGAACACTGAAGCTTTCTTT.

The CDR3 is CASSQTSGGAVPTDTQYF. The CDR3 DNA reads as TGCGCCAGCAGTCAAACTAGCGGGGGGGCCGTGCCCACAGATACGCAGTATTTT. V and J are TRBV23-1 and TRBJ2-3; 13 bases map to TRBD2. TRBV23-1 is sorted into the ORF group, with uncertain function. This CDR3 contains 18 residues. After removal of 2 bases from V and 2 bases from J, the junction contained 7 bases not matched to a gene.

This clonotype was counted between two and nine times. This chain links TRBV3-1 with TRBJ2-7; 9 bases agree with TRBD1. The CDR3 contains 15 residues. The germline CDR1 and CDR2 sequences are LGHDT and YNNKEL (reference sequence). Trimming at V came to 1 base and at J to 5 bases, leaving 6 bases not matched to a gene. CDR3 bases: TGTGCCAGCAGCCAAGGTGGGGACAGGGCGAACGAGCAGTACTTC. This gives the protein CASSQGGDRANEQYF.

The chain links TRBV12-3 or TRBV12-4 to TRBJ2-1; 10 positions agree with TRBD2. The CDR3 totals 15 residues. After removal of 5 bases from V and 9 bases from J, the junction contained 10 bases not matched to a gene. The CDR3 sequence: CASSPPAGGPAEQFF. DNA of the CDR3: TGTGCCAGCAGTCCCCCAGCGGGGGGGCCGGCTGAGCAGTTCTTC.

This clonotype was counted a few times. The chain combines TRBV5-6 with TRBJ2-1; TRBD2 agrees at 7 bases. The CDR3 has 16 residues. CDR1 is SGHDT, CDR2 YYEEEE, per germline. J was trimmed by 5 bases and V by 3 bases; bases with no gene match: 11. The CDR3 region is CASSSIKRGGNNEQFF. DNA of the CDR3: TGTGCCAGCAGCTCTATTAAGCGCGGGGGAAACAATGAGCAGTTCTTC.

This clonotype has ten or more counts. The V gene is TRBV9, the J gene TRBJ2-1; perhaps D is TRBD1 or TRBD2 (6 bases each). CDR3 size: 16 residues. Per the germline V gene, CDR1 is SGDLS and CDR2 is YYNGEE. Trimming pared 5 bases from V and 0 bases from J, leaving 15 bases between. The CDR3 coding sequence is TGTGCCAGCAGTGAGAACGGGGGCAGCTCCTACAATGAGCAGTTCTTC. Translating it yields CASSENGGSSYNEQFF.

There are a few counts of this clonotype. This sequence joins TRBV6-2 or TRBV6-3 and TRBJ2-7, with no clear D. Germline loops: CDR1 MNHEY, CDR2 SVGEGT. V was shortened by 2 bases and J by 0 bases, with 8 bases between the two germline ends. This CDR3 has 14 residues. The CDR3 DNA reads TGTGCCAGCAGTTACGGGCCAAGCTCCTACGAGCAGTACTTC. This encodes CASSYGPSSYEQYF.

In this sample, this clonotype turned up a few times. The chain joins TRBV29-1 to TRBJ1-5; D perhaps matches TRBD1 (6 bases). Trimming took 4 bases from V and 3 from J, leaving 13 bases between them. Germline CDR1 and CDR2: SQVTM and ANQGSEA. This CDR3 region has 14 residues. CDR3 nucleotides: TGCAGCGTTGGGGGGCAGGGGACCAATCAGCCCCAGCATTTT. Amino acids: CSVGGQGTNQPQHF.

The chain couples TRBV28 to TRBJ2-3; the D call may be TRBD1 or TRBD2 (6 bases each). Germline CDR1 is MDHEN and CDR2 is SYDVKM. The CDR3 sequence is 13 residues long. Trimming cost V 5 bases and J 5 bases, with 11 bases left between them. CDR3 nucleotide sequence: TGTGCCAGCAGTCGGGGGCAAGAAGATACGCAGTATTTT. It encodes CASSRGQEDTQYF.

The V and J genes are TRBV5-1 and TRBJ2-2; 7 bases match TRBD1. The V segment lost 4 bases and the J segment 4 bases; nucleotides outside the gene matches: 10. The V gene's germline CDR1 is SGHRS and CDR2 YFSETQ. The CDR3 has 16 amino acids. CDR3 nucleotides: TGCGCCAGCAGCCCGGGGACAGTAATAGCCACCGGGGAGCTGTTTTTT. Translating gives CASSPGTVIATGELFF.

The chain joins TRBV5-1 to TRBJ2-7; unclear D gene. Germline CDR1 and CDR2: SGHRS and YFSETQ. The V gene lost 4 bases and the J gene lost 4 bases, with 15 bases spanning the gap. The CDR3 runs to 14 residues. Written as DNA, the CDR3 is TGCGCCAGCAGCCCCGAATCCCGCCGTTACGAGCAGTACTTC. Amino acids: CASSPESRRYEQYF.

At least ten counts were recorded for this clonotype. The J gene is TRBJ2-5, the V gene TRBV5-1; 9 bases match TRBD2. Germline assignment: CDR1 SGHRS and CDR2 YFSETQ. After removal of 4 bases from V and 5 bases from J, the junction contained 9 bases not matched to a gene. This CDR3 comprises 15 residues. CDR3 bases: TGCGCCAGCAGCCTCCTAGCGGGAACGGGGGAGACCCAGTACTTC. Protein product: CASSLLAGTGETQYF.

The chain couples TRBV19 to TRBJ1-1, with TRBD1 matching over 9 bases. This CDR3 contains 14 residues. Germline assignment: CDR1 LNHDA and CDR2 SQIVND (reference sequence). J was trimmed by 4 bases and V by 5 bases; bases with no gene match: 5. CDR3 region: CASSARTGATEAFF. The CDR3 nucleotides are TGTGCCAGTAGTGCCCGGACAGGGGCCACTGAAGCTTTCTTT.